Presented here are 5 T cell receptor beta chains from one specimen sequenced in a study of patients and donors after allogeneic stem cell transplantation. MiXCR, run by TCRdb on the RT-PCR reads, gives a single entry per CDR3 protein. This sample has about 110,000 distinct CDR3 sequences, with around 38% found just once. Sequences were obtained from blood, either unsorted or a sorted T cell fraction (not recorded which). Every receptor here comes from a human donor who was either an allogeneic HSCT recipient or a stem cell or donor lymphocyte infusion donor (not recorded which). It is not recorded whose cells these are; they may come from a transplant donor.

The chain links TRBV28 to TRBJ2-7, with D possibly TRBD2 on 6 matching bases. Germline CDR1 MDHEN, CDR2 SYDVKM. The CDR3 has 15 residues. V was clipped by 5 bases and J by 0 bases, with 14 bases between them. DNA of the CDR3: TGTGCCAGCAGTAGGGCTGGCGGGACCTCCTACGAGCAGTACTTC. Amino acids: CASSRAGGTSYEQYF.

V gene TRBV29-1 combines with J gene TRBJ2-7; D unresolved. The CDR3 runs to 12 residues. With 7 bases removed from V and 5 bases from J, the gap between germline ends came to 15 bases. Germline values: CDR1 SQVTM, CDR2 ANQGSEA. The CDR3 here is CSARVLSNEQYF. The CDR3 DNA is TGCAGCGCCCGAGTCTTGAGTAACGAGCAGTACTTC.

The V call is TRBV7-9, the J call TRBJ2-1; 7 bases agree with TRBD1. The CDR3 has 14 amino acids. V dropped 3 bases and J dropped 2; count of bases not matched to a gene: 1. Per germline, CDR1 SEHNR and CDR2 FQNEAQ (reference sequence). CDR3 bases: TGTGCCAGCAGCTTGGGACAGCCCTACAATGAGCAGTTCTTC. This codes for CASSLGQPYNEQFF.

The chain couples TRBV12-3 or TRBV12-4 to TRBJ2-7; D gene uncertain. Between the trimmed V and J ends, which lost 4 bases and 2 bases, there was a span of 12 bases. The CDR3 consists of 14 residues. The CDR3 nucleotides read TGTGCCAGCAGTTCAAAGGGTTGGACCTACGAGCAGTACTTC. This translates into CASSSKGWTYEQYF.

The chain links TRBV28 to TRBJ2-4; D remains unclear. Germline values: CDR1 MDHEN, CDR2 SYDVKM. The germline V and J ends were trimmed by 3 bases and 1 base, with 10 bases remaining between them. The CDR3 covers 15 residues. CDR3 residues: CASSFGIRAKNIQYF. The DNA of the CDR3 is TGTGCCAGCAGTTTTGGCATCAGGGCCAAAAACATTCAGTACTTC. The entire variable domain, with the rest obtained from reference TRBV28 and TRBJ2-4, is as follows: DVKVTQSSRYLVKRTGEKVFLECVQDMDHENMFWYRQDPGLGLRLIYFSYDVKMKEKGDIPEGYSVSREKKERFSLILESASTNQTSMYLCASSFGIRAKNIQYFGAGTRLSVL.